This T cell receptor (beta chain) is drawn from a study of beta chain features in type 1 diabetes. Whole-study results and caveats: Researchers reported that naive, central memory and Treg TCRB repertoires appeared more similar in patients than in healthy donors. Significant though moderate, a shortening of TCRB CDR3s appeared in all four CD4+ subsets of Type 1 diabetes patients.

A word on this clone: Its antigen remains unidentified.

Sequenced material consisted of expressed TCRB transcripts (all of the isolated RNA was reverse transcribed). TCRdb keeps only in-frame clones here, not all; method: immunoSEQ multiplex PCR. The sample records approximately 250,000 clones, roughly 15% being singletons. The source is a woman aged 40 to 50 in good health. The specimen sequenced was naive CD4+ T cells from blood.

The CDR3 coding sequence is TGTGCCAGCAGTTACTCGCACAGGTCTATTACCGGGGAGCTGTTTTTT. Its protein product is CASSYSHRSITGELFF. The J gene is TRBJ2-2, the V gene TRBV6-6, with D possibly TRBD1 on 5 matching bases. V was clipped by 0 bases and J by 5 bases, with 13 bases between them. Germline lookup yields CDR1 MNHNY and CDR2 SVGAGI (reference sequence). The CDR3 spans 16 residues.